Below are 20 T cell receptor beta chains sequenced from a single sample in a study of shared T cell receptors in the human thymus. Sequenced by immunoSEQ multiplex PCR; TCRdb stores in-frame clones only, minus some. The data hold roughly 660,000 clones, with 85% to 90% observed a single time. These sequences were also reported in another study, on human thymus T cells.

The material sequenced was thymocytes. All receptors come from a boy in the first two years of life with a congenital heart defect.

The gene calls are TRBV28 and TRBJ1-1; 8 nucleotides align to TRBD1. Germline V gene lookup returns CDR1 MDHEN and CDR2 SYDVKM. V lost 3 bases and J lost 7; bases outside the gene matches: 4. This CDR3 region has 13 residues. CDR3 sequence reads: CASSLVGQGEAFF. The CDR3, as DNA: TGTGCCAGCAGTTTGGTCGGACAGGGTGAAGCTTTCTTT.

This chain connects TRBV7-9 to TRBJ1-3; D uncertain. CDR3 size: 18 residues. Germline CDR1 is SEHNR and CDR2 is FQNEAQ (reference sequence). Deletions cut 0 bases from V and 0 bases from J, with 15 bases between. CDR3 loop: CASSLAGQVTSSGNTIYF. The CDR3 region has the DNA TGTGCCAGCAGCTTAGCTGGTCAGGTCACCAGCTCTGGAAACACCATATATTTT.

The CDR3, as DNA: TGTGCCACCAGCGGCGTTAAAAGGGGGCAGAGCAATGAGCAGTTCTTC. Its protein product is CATSGVKRGQSNEQFF. The V and J genes are TRBV15 and TRBJ2-1; TRBD1 matches at 7 bases. This CDR3 is built from 16 residues. Germline loops: CDR1 LNHNV, CDR2 YYDKDF (reference sequence). V gave up 5 bases and J gave up 6 bases; unmatched junction bases: 13.

This chain uses TRBV5-1 with TRBJ2-1; 13 bases map to TRBD2. The CDR3 consists of 18 residues. Per germline, CDR1 SGHRS and CDR2 YFSETQ. J gave up 3 bases and V 0 bases, and 6 bases lay outside the gene matches. CDR3 bases: TGCGCCAGCAGCTTGGAAACCGGGACTAGCGGGATCTACAATGAGCAGTTCTTC. This codes for CASSLETGTSGIYNEQFF.

The chain recombines TRBV6-6 with TRBJ2-1, with 8 positions matching TRBD2. In germline, CDR1 is MNHNY, CDR2 SVGAGI (reference sequence). The V gene end was trimmed by 2 bases and the J gene end by 10 bases; junction bases not matched to a gene: 10. CDR3 length: 15 amino acids. The CDR3 loop is CASSYVTSEAPEQFF. The CDR3 DNA is TGTGCCAGCAGTTACGTGACTAGCGAGGCCCCGGAGCAGTTCTTC.

The chain is built from TRBV5-4 and TRBJ2-1, with 8 bases lining up with TRBD2. The length of the CDR3 is 17 residues. J gave up 3 bases and V 4 bases, and 12 bases lay outside the gene matches. Germline V gene lookup returns CDR1 SGHNT and CDR2 YYREEE (reference sequence). The CDR3, as DNA: TGTGCCAGCAGCCAACCAGATCAGCGGGAGAGCTACAATGAGCAGTTCTTC. Amino acid sequence: CASSQPDQRESYNEQFF.

The genes are TRBV11-2 and TRBJ2-5, with 8 nucleotides matching TRBD1. Trimming took 2 bases from V and 5 from J; bases not matched to a gene: 7. There are 15 residues in the CDR3. Germline CDR1 reads SGHAT; CDR2 reads FQNNGV. The chain's CDR3 is CASSLTRTGQETQYF. CDR3 nucleotide sequence: TGTGCCAGCAGCTTAACCCGGACAGGGCAGGAGACCCAGTACTTC. Full variable domain (remainder filled in from reference TRBV11-2 and TRBJ2-5): EAGVAQSPRYKIIEKRQSVAFWCNPISGHATLYWYQQILGQGPKLLIQFQNNGVVDDSQLPKDRFSAERLKGVDSTLKIQPAKLEDSAVYLCASSLTRTGQETQYFGPGTRLLVL.

The rearrangement links TRBV11-2 to TRBJ2-7; possibly TRBD1 for D (5 bases). Germline V lookup: CDR1 SGHAT, CDR2 FQNNGV. The CDR3 sequence is 16 residues long. V was shortened by 0 bases and J by 0 bases, with 12 bases between the two germline ends. The CDR3 DNA reads as TGTGCCAGCAGCTTAGAGCCAGGGCCGTACTCCTACGAGCAGTACTTC. Translated, it gives CASSLEPGPYSYEQYF.

In this sample, this clone turned up once. The CDR3 nucleotides read TGTGCCAGCAGCTTAGGCAAGAGCTCTGGGGCCAACGTCCTGACTTTC. Translated: CASSLGKSSGANVLTF. V and J are TRBV11-3 and TRBJ2-6, with unresolved D. The V end lost 1 base, the J end lost 0 bases, and 7 bases lay between the germline ends. CDR1 is SGHNT, CDR2 YENEEA, per germline. The CDR3 extends over 16 amino acids.

J is TRBJ2-1 and V is TRBV9; the D gene is possibly TRBD2 (5 bases). Germline CDR1 is SGDLS and CDR2 is YYNGEE. The CDR3 contains 15 residues. Trimming stripped 3 bases from V and 8 bases from J, with 18 bases between. CDR3 sequence (DNA): TGTGCCAGCAGCGCCAGTCCCGAGGAGCGGCATGAGCAGTTCTTC. Protein sequence: CASSASPEERHEQFF.

V gene TRBV27 combines with J gene TRBJ2-7, with TRBD1 identical over 8 bases. This CDR3 comprises 15 residues. Trimming at V came to 6 bases and at J to 4 bases, leaving 11 bases not matched to a gene. In germline, CDR1 is MNHEY, CDR2 SMNVEV (reference sequence). The chain's CDR3 is CASRSPGQVEYEQYF. DNA for the CDR3: TGTGCCAGCAGATCCCCGGGACAGGTAGAGTACGAGCAGTACTTC.

The rearrangement joins TRBV7-9 to TRBJ2-1; 8 nucleotides agree with TRBD2. CDR3 length equals 16 residues. J gave up 0 bases and V 7 bases, and 8 bases lay outside the gene matches. Germline V gene sequence: CDR1 SEHNR, CDR2 FQNEAQ (reference sequence). CDR3 loop: CASMISAGGSYNEQFF. Here the CDR3 DNA reads TGTGCCAGCATGATATCGGCGGGAGGCTCCTACAATGAGCAGTTCTTC.

In DNA form, the CDR3 reads TGTGCCAGCAGCCAAGATTTCCGGAAGAGTGGAGGCAAAAACATTCAGTACTTC. It encodes CASSQDFRKSGGKNIQYF. V is TRBV14 and J is TRBJ2-4, with a weak D call TRBD2 (5 bases). CDR3 length: 18 amino acids. Trimming stripped 0 bases from V and 3 bases from J, with 18 bases between. Germline values: CDR1 SGHDN, CDR2 FVKESK.

The J gene is TRBJ1-2, the V gene TRBV5-5; perhaps TRBD1 as D (5 bases). The CDR3 extends over 13 amino acids. Looked up from germline, CDR1 is SGHKS and CDR2 is YYEKEE (reference sequence). Trimming removed 3 bases from V and 8 bases from J, with 14 bases in between. The CDR3 here is CASSWDPGEGYTF. The CDR3 nucleotides are TGTGCCAGCAGCTGGGACCCGGGAGAAGGCTACACCTTC.

The chain couples TRBV9 to TRBJ2-3, with D tentatively TRBD2 (6 bases). The V end lost 3 bases, the J end lost 0 bases, and 14 bases lay between the germline ends. CDR1 is SGDLS and CDR2 is YYNGEE in the germline V gene. CDR3 length: 16 amino acids. The DNA of the CDR3 is TGTGCCAGCAGCGCCACGGGAGCGTATAGCACAGATACGCAGTATTTT. Translation gives CASSATGAYSTDTQYF.

The chain links TRBV18 to TRBJ2-7; possibly TRBD1 for D (6 bases). CDR1 and CDR2 from the germline V gene are KGHSH and LQKENI. The ends were cut back, 8 bases at V and 9 bases at J, with 17 bases in the middle. The CDR3 length is 12 residues. CDR3 loop: CASRDTKTAQYF. In DNA form, the CDR3 reads TGTGCCAGCCGGGACACCAAAACGGCGCAGTACTTC. The full variable domain, with the rest looked up from reference TRBV18 and TRBJ2-7, is NAGVMQNPRHLVRRRGQEARLRCSPMKGHSHVYWYRQLPEEGLKFMVYLQKENIIDESGMPKERFSAEFPKEGPSILRIQQVVRGDSAAYFCASRDTKTAQYFGPGTRLTVT.

V gene TRBV7-9 combines with J gene TRBJ2-1, with D uncertain. With 5 bases removed from V and 2 bases from J, the gap between germline ends came to 7 bases. The CDR3 is 13 residues long. The germline V gene encodes CDR1 SEHNR and CDR2 FQNEAQ (reference sequence). The CDR3 coding sequence is TGTGCCAGCAGCGGCCGTCCCTACAATGAGCAGTTCTTC. Translated, it gives CASSGRPYNEQFF.

The J gene is TRBJ2-7, the V gene TRBV27, with D possibly being TRBD2 (6 bases). The CDR3 covers 14 residues. V lost 6 bases and J 0 bases, leaving 12 bases between the germline ends. In germline, CDR1 is MNHEY, CDR2 SMNVEV (reference sequence). DNA for the CDR3: TGTGCCAGCAGGCGGGACTTCTACTCCTACGAGCAGTACTTC. Translation gives CASRRDFYSYEQYF.

The rearrangement joins TRBV30 to TRBJ2-7; TRBD2 agrees at 7 bases. The ends lost 0 bases at V and 2 bases at J; junction bases unmatched: 16. The CDR3 spans 18 residues. CDR1 GTSNPN and CDR2 SVGIG come from the germline V gene (reference sequence). The CDR3 reads CAWSVLLGEGPRPYEQYF. CDR3 DNA: TGTGCCTGGAGTGTCCTCTTGGGGGAGGGACCCAGACCCTACGAGCAGTACTTC.

With regard to this clone: Other DNA sequences in the same sample also yield this CDR3. V usage is TRBV5-1 and J usage is TRBJ2-5, with D hard to call. Germline CDR1 is SGHRS and CDR2 is YFSETQ. V was pared by 4 bases and J by 5 bases, with 12 bases between. The CDR3 has 13 residues. CDR3 DNA: TGCGCCAGCAGCCTGGGGTCGGGTGAGACCCAGTACTTC. It is translated as CASSLGSGETQYF.